This T cell receptor beta chain was documented in a study of shared clonotypes between healthy human individuals. Assay used: immunoSEQ multiplex PCR; TCRdb lists only in-frame clones, some missing. The sample lists about 470,000 clones, roughly three quarters occurring once. CDR1 is KGHSH and CDR2 is LQKENI in the germline V gene. The CDR3 has 13 residues. The V gene lost 5 bases and the J gene lost 1 base, with 8 bases spanning the gap. This clone has just a few counts. The sample was PBMCs. This clonotype was obtained from a woman aged 40 to 50 in good health. Some clones in this sample may be carry-over from other donors' samples. The chain couples TRBV18 to TRBJ1-1; the D gene is possibly TRBD1 (6 bases). The CDR3 nucleotides read TGTGCCAGCTCAACGGACAGGAACACTGAAGCTTTCTTT. Protein sequence: CASSTDRNTEAFF.